The 25 T cell receptor beta chains in this list originate from one sample, sequenced in a study of blood T cells in healthy people across ages. With a J-beta primer mix and a sample-barcoded 5' primer, a second PCR ran about 7 to 11 cycles. MiXCR was run by TCRdb on the 5' RACE reads, yielding one entry per CDR3 protein. The profile shows about 800,000 distinct CDR3 sequences, 25% of them singletons. The sample was also linked to a second study, of T cells of mothers and their children.

The sample taken for sequencing was blood. Source of these receptors: a boy aged 5-17 years in good health.

With respect to this clonotype: Given a much more abundant clone one base away, this may be a read error. This CDR3 is CASNGETQYF. CDR3 DNA: TGTGCCAGCAATGGAGAGACCCAGTACTTC. J is TRBJ2-5 and V is TRBV9; D call uncertain. The germline CDR1 and CDR2 sequences are SGDLS and YYNGEE. The length of the CDR3 is 10 residues. The ends were cut back, 6 bases at V and 4 bases at J, with 4 bases in the middle.

This clonotype was recorded a few times. The chain recombines TRBV29-1 with TRBJ1-4; D is unresolved. Germline loops: CDR1 SQVTM, CDR2 ANQGSEA. CDR3 length: 13 residues. V lost 6 bases to trimming and J lost 8 bases, with 16 bases between them. CDR3 protein: CSVGKGPGEKLFF. DNA of the CDR3: TGCAGCGTCGGAAAAGGGCCTGGGGAAAAACTGTTTTTT.

This clonotype was found a few times. This chain connects TRBV11-2 to TRBJ2-1; maybe TRBD1 (5 bases). The V gene's germline CDR1 is SGHAT and CDR2 FQNNGV. The CDR3 extends over 16 amino acids. V lost 4 bases and J 5 bases, leaving 18 bases between the germline ends. Here the CDR3 reads CASSSLRALDNNEQFF. CDR3 coding DNA: TGTGCCAGCAGCTCCCTCAGGGCGCTAGACAACAATGAGCAGTTCTTC.

The chain joins TRBV7-9 to TRBJ2-5, with no clear D. Germline assignment: CDR1 SEHNR and CDR2 FQNEAQ (reference sequence). Trimming cost V 3 bases and J 5 bases, with 16 bases left between them. The length of the CDR3 is 15 residues. CDR3 in amino acids: CASSLGLLGGETQYF. For the CDR3, the DNA is TGTGCCAGCAGCTTGGGCCTATTGGGTGGGGAGACCCAGTACTTC.

The chain combines TRBV29-1 with TRBJ1-5; D is possibly TRBD1 (6 bases). CDR1 and CDR2 (germline): SQVTM, ANQGSEA. The CDR3 is 13 residues long. The V end lost 6 bases, the J end lost 5 bases, and 14 bases lay between the germline ends. The CDR3 nucleotides read TGCAGCGTCTCGACAGGAACGGATCAGCCCCAGCATTTT. Protein sequence: CSVSTGTDQPQHF.

This clonotype was seen a single time. This chain uses TRBV6-5 with TRBJ2-7; 10 nucleotides line up with TRBD2. The germline gives CDR1 MNHEY, CDR2 SVGAGI. V was clipped by 5 bases and J by 2 bases; unmatched bases: 6. There are 15 residues in the CDR3. The CDR3 DNA sequence: TGTGCCAGCAGTCCTTCCACTAGCGGGACCTACGAGCAGTACTTC. The encoded protein is CASSPSTSGTYEQYF.

This clonotype was recorded a few times. This chain joins TRBV5-6 and TRBJ1-2; TRBD1 is a possible D gene (5 bases). The CDR3 is 13 amino acids. V was shortened by 0 bases and J by 7 bases, with 10 bases between the two germline ends. CDR1 and CDR2 (germline): SGHDT, YYEEEE. The CDR3 loop reads CASSLGRGSGYTF. The CDR3, as DNA: TGTGCCAGCAGCTTGGGTCGGGGGTCTGGCTACACCTTC.

The chain joins TRBV12-3 or TRBV12-4 to TRBJ2-4, with D possibly TRBD2 on 5 matching bases. V lost 1 base to trimming and J lost 0 bases, with 16 bases between them. The CDR3 consists of 18 residues. The CDR3 spells CASSLEAGTNSAKNIQYF. The CDR3 DNA reads TGTGCCAGCAGTTTAGAGGCGGGCACGAATTCAGCCAAAAACATTCAGTACTTC.

This clonotype was recorded a few times. The chain has TRBV15 and TRBJ2-4; possibly TRBD1 or TRBD2 for D (5 bases each). Germline V gene sequence: CDR1 LNHNV, CDR2 YYDKDF (reference sequence). This CDR3 has 17 amino acids. Between the trimmed V and J ends, which lost 0 bases and 0 bases, there was a span of 12 bases. The CDR3 protein is CATSRDPGQLAKNIQYF. The CDR3 bases are TGTGCCACCAGCAGAGACCCGGGGCAACTAGCCAAAAACATTCAGTACTTC.

The chain has TRBV20-1 and TRBJ2-7; D call uncertain. Trimming removed 5 bases at V and 0 bases at J, with 14 bases between. This CDR3 has 14 residues. Germline V CDR1 and CDR2: DFQATT, SNEGSKA (reference sequence). This CDR3 is CSADKELPSYEQYF. Written as DNA, the CDR3 is TGCAGTGCTGACAAGGAGTTACCCTCCTACGAGCAGTACTTC.

The DNA of the CDR3 is TGCAGTGCCCAGGACAGGGTGAGTGGAGCTTTCTTT. Amino acid sequence: CSAQDRVSGAFF. The J gene is TRBJ1-1, the V gene TRBV20-1, with 8 bases identical to TRBD1. Germline values: CDR1 DFQATT, CDR2 SNEGSKA (reference sequence). The CDR3 contains 12 residues. J gave up 10 bases and V 6 bases, and 10 bases lay outside the gene matches.

For this clonotype: An end of the junction differs from the germline gene, which may be a read error. Here the CDR3 reads CAGSESWAGAGSPLHF. The CDR3 DNA sequence: TGTGCCGGCAGTGAATCCTGGGCGGGGGCAGGTTCACCCCTCCACTTT. The gene calls are TRBV25-1 and TRBJ1-6; possibly TRBD1 for D (6 bases). In germline, CDR1 is MGHDK, CDR2 SYGVNS. The CDR3 extends over 16 amino acids.

The rearrangement uses TRBV7-2 and TRBJ2-1; no clear D gene. The better agreement between TRBJ2-7 and the DNA end casts doubt on the J call. Germline V lookup: CDR1 SGHTA, CDR2 FQGNSA. The CDR3 runs 14 residues. The CDR3 region is CASSFGPANYEQYF. The CDR3 nucleotides are TGTGCCAGCAGCTTTGGGCCGGCGAATTACGAGCAGTACTTC.

The V gene is TRBV7-3, the J gene TRBJ2-7, with TRBD2 matching 11 bases. V lost 3 bases to trimming and J lost 7 bases; unmatched junction nucleotides: 8. Germline assignment: CDR1 SGHTA and CDR2 FQGTGA. This CDR3 comprises 15 residues. CDR3: CASSLQLAGVSEQYF. CDR3 bases: TGTGCCAGCAGCTTGCAACTAGCGGGAGTTTCGGAGCAGTACTTC.

This sequence joins TRBV5-5 and TRBJ2-2, with D possibly TRBD1 on 6 matching bases. Germline CDR1 and CDR2: SGHKS and YYEKEE (reference sequence). This CDR3 contains 16 residues. V lost 1 base to trimming and J lost 9 bases, with 19 bases between them. The CDR3 DNA reads as TGTGCCAGCAGCTTGCTCTCTACAGGGTTTGGGTGGGAGCTGTTTTTT. Translation: CASSLLSTGFGWELFF.

The chain joins TRBV7-2 to TRBJ2-2; 12 bases align to TRBD2. The CDR3 is made up of 18 amino acids. Per germline, CDR1 SGHTA and CDR2 FQGNSA. V lost 2 bases and J lost 5; bases outside the gene matches: 9. DNA of the CDR3: TGTGCCAGCAGCTTAACCCGACTAGCGGGGGCCGGGACCGGGGAGCTGTTTTTT. Encoded protein: CASSLTRLAGAGTGELFF. The complete variable domain, with remaining parts taken from reference TRBV7-2 and TRBJ2-2, reads GAGVSQSPSNKVTEKGKDVELRCDPISGHTALYWYRQSLGQGLEFLIYFQGNSAPDKSGLPSDRFSAERTGGSVSTLTIQRTQQEDSAVYLCASSLTRLAGAGTGELFFGEGSRLTVL.

This clonotype was seen a handful of times. The chain joins TRBV6-6 to TRBJ2-3; D might be TRBD2 (7 bases). The CDR3 is 15 amino acids. Germline CDR1 is MNHNY and CDR2 is SVGAGI (reference sequence). With 1 base removed from V and 2 bases from J, the gap between germline ends came to 10 bases. The CDR3, as DNA: TGTGCCAGCAGTTACTGGGGGGGCACCACAGATACGCAGTATTTT. This sequence encodes CASSYWGGTTDTQYF.

The chain links TRBV12-3 or TRBV12-4 to TRBJ1-4; D is unclear. Trimming removed 1 base from V and 6 bases from J, with 9 bases in between. The CDR3 totals 14 residues. Here the CDR3 reads CASSLGRADEKLFF. The CDR3 DNA is TGTGCCAGCAGTTTAGGTCGAGCGGATGAAAAACTGTTTTTT.

This clonotype has only a few counts. The chain couples TRBV9 to TRBJ1-2, with D possibly TRBD1 on 6 matching bases. Germline loops: CDR1 SGDLS, CDR2 YYNGEE. The CDR3 spans 15 residues. Trimming removed 3 bases at V and 3 bases at J, with 15 bases between. In nucleotides, the CDR3 is TGTGCCAGCAGCGGAAACAGGGAGGTGGACTATGGCTACACCTTC. As protein: CASSGNREVDYGYTF.

The CDR3 protein is CASSLALNGEEKLFF. CDR3 sequence (DNA): TGTGCCAGCAGCTTAGCGCTTAACGGAGAAGAAAAACTGTTTTTT. The chain couples TRBV7-9 to TRBJ1-4; the D is unclear. The germline V gene encodes CDR1 SEHNR and CDR2 FQNEAQ (reference sequence). The CDR3 contains 15 residues. V lost 0 bases, J lost 8 bases, and 13 bases lay in between.

The rearrangement links TRBV12-3 or TRBV12-4 to TRBJ1-4, with 8 bases matching TRBD1. The CDR3 length is 14 residues. After removal of 5 bases from V and 7 bases from J, the junction contained 6 bases not matched to a gene. The CDR3 DNA sequence: TGTGCCAGCAGTGCGGACAGGGAGGGTGAAAAACTGTTTTTT. This encodes CASSADREGEKLFF.

This CDR3 reads CASSEGQEKETQYF. CDR3 nucleotides: TGTGCCAGCAGTGAAGGCCAGGAAAAAGAGACCCAGTACTTC. The chain combines TRBV2 with TRBJ2-5; D is unclear. Trimming left V 1 base short and J 3 bases short, with 9 bases between. Per germline, CDR1 SNHLY and CDR2 FYNNEI. CDR3 length: 14 residues.

The genes are TRBV10-3 and TRBJ2-1, with 8 bases aligning to TRBD1. Judging by the DNA end, TRBJ2-7 fits better; the J call may be wrong. The CDR3 contains 14 residues. Germline assignment: CDR1 ENHRY and CDR2 SYGVKD. CDR3 bases: TGTGCCATCAAGGCGACAGGGGAAGTGCACGAGCAGTACTTC. Translating it yields CAIKATGEVHEQYF.

This chain links TRBV29-1 with TRBJ2-5; TRBD1 agrees at 7 bases. V gave up 6 bases and J gave up 11 bases; unmatched junction bases: 9. The CDR3 is made up of 11 amino acids. CDR1 SQVTM and CDR2 ANQGSEA come from the germline V gene. CDR3 sequence (DNA): TGCAGCGTCCCCCTTCAGGGGGAGCAGTACTTC. This sequence encodes CSVPLQGEQYF.

This clonotype appeared many times. CDR3 region: CASSYGNEQFF. CDR3 bases: TGTGCCAGCAGTTACGGCAATGAGCAGTTCTTC. The chain joins TRBV6-6 to TRBJ2-1, with D unresolved. CDR1 MNHNY and CDR2 SVGAGI come from the germline V gene (reference sequence). This CDR3 is built from 11 residues. Trimming shortened V by 2 bases and J by 6 bases, and 2 bases separated the two germline ends.